This T cell receptor beta chain emerged from a study of blood T cell repertoires in COVID-19. Study summary: Sites in the United States, Italy and Spain provided acute and convalescent COVID-19 samples. The cDNA or gDNA used as material had been derived from T cells, B-cell-depleted T cells, or PBMCs.

In the authors' workflow: Researchers report that nucleated cell counts were estimated from reference gene primer amplification. Repertoires were generated with immunoSEQ multiplex PCR, while TCRdb's copy carries only in-frame clones and drops some. The V and J calls and clone size come from that table; D and trimming were worked out from the DNA. The sample lists tens of thousands of clones, approximately 90% seen once, with approximately 8.3% in the top ten. The CDR3 is made up of 16 amino acids. Germline V CDR1 and CDR2: SGHRS, YFSETQ. V lost 3 bases to trimming and J lost 4 bases, with 19 bases between them.

The specimen sequenced was peripheral blood. The clonotype originates from a human donor with active COVID-19. The donor label of this sample is uncertain. The chain employs TRBV5-1 and TRBJ1-1, with a tentative D call TRBD1 (6 bases). The CDR3: CASSSRGGAWGTEAFF. Written as DNA, the CDR3 is TGCGCCAGCAGCTCCCGGGGGGGCGCGTGGGGCACTGAAGCTTTCTTT. The variable domain in full, with the rest retrieved from reference TRBV5-1 and TRBJ1-1, is KAGVTQTPRYLIKTRGQQVTLSCSPISGHRSVSWYQQTPGQGLQFLFEYFSETQRNKGNFPGRFSGRQFSNSRSEMNVSTLELGDSALYLCASSSRGGAWGTEAFFGQGTRLTVV.